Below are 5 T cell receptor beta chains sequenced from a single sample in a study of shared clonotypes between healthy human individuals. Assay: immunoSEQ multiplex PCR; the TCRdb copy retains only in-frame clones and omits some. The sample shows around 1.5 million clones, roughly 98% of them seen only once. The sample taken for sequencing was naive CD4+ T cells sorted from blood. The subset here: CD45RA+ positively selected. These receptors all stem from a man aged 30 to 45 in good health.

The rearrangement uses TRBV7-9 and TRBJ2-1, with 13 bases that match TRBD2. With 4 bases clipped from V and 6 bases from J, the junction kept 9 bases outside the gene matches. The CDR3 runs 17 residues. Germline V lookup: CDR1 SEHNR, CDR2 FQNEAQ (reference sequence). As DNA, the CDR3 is TGTGCCAGCAGCTATCGGACTAGCGGGAGTGCCCCCAATGAGCAGTTCTTC. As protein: CASSYRTSGSAPNEQFF.

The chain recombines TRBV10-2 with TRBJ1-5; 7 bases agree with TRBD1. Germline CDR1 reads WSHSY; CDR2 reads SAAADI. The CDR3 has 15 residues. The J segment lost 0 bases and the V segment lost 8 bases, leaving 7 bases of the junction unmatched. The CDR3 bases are TGCGCCAGCGGCCGGGACAGAGATAGCAATCAGCCCCAGCATTTT. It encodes CASGRDRDSNQPQHF.

CDR3 nucleotide sequence: TGCGCCAGCAGCCCCCTCGTGGGGGAGGGAGACACTGAAGCTTTCTTT. This translates into CASSPLVGEGDTEAFF. The genes are TRBV5-1 and TRBJ1-1, with D maybe TRBD1 (5 bases). This CDR3 region has 16 residues. V lost 4 bases and J 3 bases, leaving 19 bases between the germline ends. The V gene's germline CDR1 is SGHRS and CDR2 YFSETQ.

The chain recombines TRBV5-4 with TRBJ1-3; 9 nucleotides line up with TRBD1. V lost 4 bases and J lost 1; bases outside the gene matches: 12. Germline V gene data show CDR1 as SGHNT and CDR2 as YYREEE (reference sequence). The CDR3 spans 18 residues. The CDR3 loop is CASSAGRQGDISGNTIYF. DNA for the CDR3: TGTGCCAGCAGCGCCGGTCGACAGGGGGATATTTCTGGAAACACCATATATTTT.

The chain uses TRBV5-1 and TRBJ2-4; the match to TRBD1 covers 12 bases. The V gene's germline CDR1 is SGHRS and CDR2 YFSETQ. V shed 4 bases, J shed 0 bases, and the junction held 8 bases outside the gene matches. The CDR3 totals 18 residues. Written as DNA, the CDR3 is TGCGCCAGCAGCATACCGGGACAGGGGGCATTAGCCAAAAACATTCAGTACTTC. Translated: CASSIPGQGALAKNIQYF.